Listed below are T cell receptor beta chains from one sample, sequenced in a study of T-cell reconstitution after alpha-beta-depleted transplantation in children. One entry per CDR3 protein results from TCRdb running MiXCR on the PCR reads. Among 750,000 to 950,000 distinct CDR3 sequences, roughly 15% were seen once, and the ten largest hold 5%. The specimen was PBMCs, mostly from graft donor cells, collected 360 days after TCRalphabeta/CD19-depleted stem cell transplant. The receptors derive from a male patient between 10 and 17 years old who had a stem cell transplant for acute lymphoblastic leukemia, so the T cells may come from the graft donor. Both conserved end residues are part of each CDR3. The order of the fields is D gene, clone size, J gene, V gene, CDR3 DNA, CDR3 protein. A D gene is named only where the DNA matches it firmly. Where a row states a size, it is once, few, many or the class of an expanded clone; other rows omit it.

d_call: TRBD2; clone_size: NA; j_call: TRBJ2-1; v_call: TRBV11-1; cdr3_nt: TGTGCCAGCAGTGGGGGACTAGCGGAAGAGAGCTCCTACAATGAGCAGTTCTTC; cdr3_aa: CASSGGLAEESSYNEQFF
d_call: TRBD1; clone_size: NA; j_call: TRBJ2-7; v_call: TRBV12-3/TRBV12-4; cdr3_nt: TGTGCCAGCAGTTTACGACAGGGGAAGGCTTACGAGCAGTACTTC; cdr3_aa: CASSLRQGKAYEQYF
d_call: NA; clone_size: NA; j_call: TRBJ2-5; v_call: TRBV20-1; cdr3_nt: TGCAGTGCAAAGGACCAGGGGGAGACCCAGTACTTC; cdr3_aa: CSAKDQGETQYF
d_call: TRBD2; clone_size: many; j_call: TRBJ2-7; v_call: TRBV29-1; cdr3_nt: TGCAGCGCAACTAGCGGACTGAGGTACGAGCAGTACTTC; cdr3_aa: CSATSGLRYEQYF
d_call: NA; clone_size: few; j_call: TRBJ2-2; v_call: TRBV5-1; cdr3_nt: TGCGCCAGCAGCTTGAGGGCGGTCGGAACCGGGGAGCTGTTTTTT; cdr3_aa: CASSLRAVGTGELFF
d_call: TRBD1; clone_size: NA; j_call: TRBJ1-1; v_call: TRBV6-5; cdr3_nt: TGTGCCAGCAGTTTTAGGACAGGGAGCACTGAAGCTTTCTTT; cdr3_aa: CASSFRTGSTEAFF
d_call: TRBD2; clone_size: NA; j_call: TRBJ2-7; v_call: TRBV5-1; cdr3_nt: TGCGCCAGCAGCCCCCCCACTAGCGGAGGAGACTACGAGCAGTACTTC; cdr3_aa: CASSPPTSGGDYEQYF
d_call: TRBD1; clone_size: few; j_call: TRBJ1-2; v_call: TRBV10-3; cdr3_nt: TGTGCCATCAGTGAGTCTGGACGGACAGGGGGACATTATGGCTACACCTTC; cdr3_aa: CAISESGRTGGHYGYTF
d_call: NA; clone_size: NA; j_call: TRBJ2-1; v_call: TRBV7-8; cdr3_nt: TGTGCCAGCAGCTTAGGCGCTAGCGGAGGGGGCTACAATGAGCAGTTCTTC; cdr3_aa: CASSLGASGGGYNEQFF
d_call: NA; clone_size: NA; j_call: TRBJ2-7; v_call: TRBV20-1; cdr3_nt: TGCAGTGCCCCCAAAGCAGGTTCATCCTACGAGCAGTACTTC; cdr3_aa: CSAPKAGSSYEQYF
d_call: NA; clone_size: NA; j_call: TRBJ1-2; v_call: TRBV11-2; cdr3_nt: TGTGCCAGCAGCCTCCTCTGGGGGGGGCCTGGCTACACCTTC; cdr3_aa: CASSLLWGGPGYTF
d_call: NA; clone_size: many; j_call: TRBJ2-3; v_call: TRBV6-5; cdr3_nt: TGTGCCAGCAGTTTGTCCGGGGCCAGGGATACGCAGTATTTT; cdr3_aa: CASSLSGARDTQYF
d_call: NA; clone_size: many; j_call: TRBJ2-3; v_call: TRBV29-1; cdr3_nt: TGCAGCGTTGCTTTGTTAGGAGATACGCAGTATTTT; cdr3_aa: CSVALLGDTQYF
d_call: NA; clone_size: NA; j_call: TRBJ2-5; v_call: TRBV24-1; cdr3_nt: TGTGCCACCAGTGGCCTGGGTGAGACCCAGTACTTC; cdr3_aa: CATSGLGETQYF
d_call: NA; clone_size: NA; j_call: TRBJ2-2; v_call: TRBV12-3/TRBV12-4; cdr3_nt: TGTGCCAGCAGGGGGGCTGGGGGGGACACCGGGGAGCTGTTTTTT; cdr3_aa: CASRGAGGDTGELFF
d_call: TRBD1; clone_size: NA; j_call: TRBJ1-6; v_call: TRBV15; cdr3_nt: TGTGCCACCAGCAGAGACAGGGGGGCGAATTCACCCCTCCACTTT; cdr3_aa: CATSRDRGANSPLHF
d_call: NA; clone_size: NA; j_call: TRBJ1-5; v_call: TRBV3-1; cdr3_nt: TGTGCCAGCAGCCGAAACAGGGATCAGCCCCAGCATTTT; cdr3_aa: CASSRNRDQPQHF
d_call: NA; clone_size: many; j_call: TRBJ1-6; v_call: TRBV14; cdr3_nt: TGTGCCAGCAGCCAAGACCTCAGTAATTCACCCCTCCACTTT; cdr3_aa: CASSQDLSNSPLHF
d_call: NA; clone_size: NA; j_call: TRBJ1-5; v_call: TRBV6-1; cdr3_nt: TGTGCCAGCAGTGAATTATGGGGGGCCTCAGGCAATCAGCCCCAGCATTTT; cdr3_aa: CASSELWGASGNQPQHF
d_call: NA; clone_size: few; j_call: TRBJ1-3; v_call: TRBV7-2; cdr3_nt: TGTGCCAGCAGCTTAGCACTGGGAGTAGGGAACACCATATATTTT; cdr3_aa: CASSLALGVGNTIYF
d_call: NA; clone_size: NA; j_call: TRBJ2-1; v_call: TRBV10-3; cdr3_nt: TGTGCCGTTAAGGAAGAGGACACCGCCATCAATGAGCAGTTCTTC; cdr3_aa: CAVKEEDTAINEQFF
d_call: NA; clone_size: many; j_call: TRBJ2-7; v_call: TRBV20-1; cdr3_nt: TGCAGTGCTACAGGTAGCTCCTACGAGCAGTACTTC; cdr3_aa: CSATGSSYEQYF
d_call: TRBD2; clone_size: few; j_call: TRBJ2-2; v_call: TRBV5-1; cdr3_nt: TGCGCCAGCAGCTTGTCTAGCGGGACCACCGGGGAGCTGTTTTTT; cdr3_aa: CASSLSSGTTGELFF
d_call: NA; clone_size: NA; j_call: TRBJ1-4; v_call: TRBV13; cdr3_nt: TGTGCCAGCAGCACCCTACAGGACCTTAATGAAAAACTGTTTTTT; cdr3_aa: CASSTLQDLNEKLFF
d_call: TRBD1; clone_size: NA; j_call: TRBJ2-5; v_call: TRBV27; cdr3_nt: TGTGCCAGCAGTTTATCGTTTTCCCAGACAGGGATTCAAGAGACCCAGTACTTC; cdr3_aa: CASSLSFSQTGIQETQYF
d_call: TRBD1; clone_size: NA; j_call: TRBJ2-5; v_call: TRBV5-1; cdr3_nt: TGCGCCAGCAGCCCACAGGACAGGGCAAGAGGAGAGACCCAGTACTTC; cdr3_aa: CASSPQDRARGETQYF
d_call: NA; clone_size: NA; j_call: TRBJ1-5; v_call: TRBV30; cdr3_nt: TGTGCCTGGAGTGTGGGACGTTGGCGGCCCCAGCATTTT; cdr3_aa: CAWSVGRWRPQHF
d_call: TRBD1; clone_size: many; j_call: TRBJ1-6; v_call: TRBV4-1; cdr3_nt: TGCGCCAGCAGCCAAGGATGGACAGGGGGCTCCTATAATTCACCCCTCCACTTT; cdr3_aa: CASSQGWTGGSYNSPLHF
d_call: NA; clone_size: NA; j_call: TRBJ1-2; v_call: TRBV11-2; cdr3_nt: TGTGCCAGCAGCTTAGTGGGGGCAGGGATCTATGGCTACACCTTC; cdr3_aa: CASSLVGAGIYGYTF
d_call: NA; clone_size: NA; j_call: TRBJ1-5; v_call: TRBV10-3; cdr3_nt: TGTGCCATGGCCGACGGAGCCAATCAGCCCCAGCATTTT; cdr3_aa: CAMADGANQPQHF
d_call: TRBD2; clone_size: few; j_call: TRBJ2-1; v_call: TRBV5-1; cdr3_nt: TGCGCCAGCAGCTCAAACCGTCTGGGCGGGAGTTTTTCGCATGAGCAGTTCTTC; cdr3_aa: CASSSNRLGGSFSHEQFF
d_call: TRBD1; clone_size: NA; j_call: TRBJ2-7; v_call: TRBV12-3/TRBV12-4; cdr3_nt: TGTGCCAGCAGCACTCTGGACAGGGCCCACGAGCAGTACTTC; cdr3_aa: CASSTLDRAHEQYF
d_call: TRBD1; clone_size: NA; j_call: TRBJ2-7; v_call: TRBV5-1; cdr3_nt: TGCGCCAGCAGCCGGGGACAGGGCTTTTACGAGCAGTACTTC; cdr3_aa: CASSRGQGFYEQYF
d_call: NA; clone_size: NA; j_call: TRBJ2-1; v_call: TRBV6-2/TRBV6-3; cdr3_nt: TGTGCCAGCAGTTACGTATGGGGCAATGAGCAGTTCTTC; cdr3_aa: CASSYVWGNEQFF
d_call: NA; clone_size: NA; j_call: TRBJ2-7; v_call: TRBV5-1; cdr3_nt: TGCGCCAGCAAGTTAGCGGGACAGAATTTCTACGAGCAGTACTTC; cdr3_aa: CASKLAGQNFYEQYF
d_call: NA; clone_size: few; j_call: TRBJ1-5; v_call: TRBV24-1; cdr3_nt: TGTGCCACCAGTGTTGGCAGGAGCAATCAGCCCCAGCATTTT; cdr3_aa: CATSVGRSNQPQHF
d_call: TRBD2; clone_size: NA; j_call: TRBJ2-1; v_call: TRBV7-6; cdr3_nt: TGTGCCAGCAGCTTAGTGGCGGGGGGGTCGGGAGAGCAGTTCTTC; cdr3_aa: CASSLVAGGSGEQFF
d_call: NA; clone_size: NA; j_call: TRBJ1-1; v_call: TRBV7-2; cdr3_nt: TGTGCCAGCAGCTTAGAGGGGAGGATTGAAGCTTTCTTT; cdr3_aa: CASSLEGRIEAFF
d_call: NA; clone_size: few; j_call: TRBJ2-1; v_call: TRBV5-1; cdr3_nt: TGCGCCAGCAGCTTGGGACCGTTGAATGAGCAGTTCTTC; cdr3_aa: CASSLGPLNEQFF
d_call: NA; clone_size: few; j_call: TRBJ2-1; v_call: TRBV27; cdr3_nt: TGTGCCAGCAGTGTGGGGAGCACCGACGGCTACAATGAGCAGTTCTTC; cdr3_aa: CASSVGSTDGYNEQFF
d_call: TRBD2; clone_size: NA; j_call: TRBJ2-7; v_call: TRBV11-2; cdr3_nt: TGTGCCAGCAGCATCGGGACTAGCGGGGGCCCTGGGGAGCAGTACTTC; cdr3_aa: CASSIGTSGGPGEQYF
d_call: NA; clone_size: many; j_call: TRBJ2-7; v_call: TRBV11-2; cdr3_nt: TGTGCCAGCAGCTTATCGCCCTCCAGCTCCTACGAGCAGTACTTC; cdr3_aa: CASSLSPSSSYEQYF
d_call: TRBD2; clone_size: NA; j_call: TRBJ2-7; v_call: TRBV20-1; cdr3_nt: TGCAGTGCTAGCGCCGGGACTAGCGGGAGGGGCACCTACGAGCAGTACTTC; cdr3_aa: CSASAGTSGRGTYEQYF
d_call: TRBD2; clone_size: many; j_call: TRBJ2-1; v_call: TRBV11-1; cdr3_nt: TGTGCCAGCAGCCCGCGGACTAGCGGGAGGGCCTCCTACAATGAGCAGTTCTTC; cdr3_aa: CASSPRTSGRASYNEQFF
d_call: NA; clone_size: few; j_call: TRBJ2-3; v_call: TRBV29-1; cdr3_nt: TGCAGCACCGGGGCCACAGATACGCAGTATTTT; cdr3_aa: CSTGATDTQYF
d_call: TRBD2; clone_size: many; j_call: TRBJ2-1; v_call: TRBV7-9; cdr3_nt: TGTGCCAGCAGCTTATCCGCGGGAGGGCCCGACAATGAGCAGTTCTTC; cdr3_aa: CASSLSAGGPDNEQFF
d_call: NA; clone_size: NA; j_call: TRBJ1-1; v_call: TRBV29-1; cdr3_nt: TGCAGCGCCGTCCCACAGGGTGCAAACACTGAAGCTTTCTTT; cdr3_aa: CSAVPQGANTEAFF
d_call: NA; clone_size: NA; j_call: TRBJ2-7; v_call: TRBV6-5; cdr3_nt: TGTGCCAGCAGTTCCTCAGCGGCCTACGAGCAGTACTTC; cdr3_aa: CASSSSAAYEQYF
d_call: NA; clone_size: NA; j_call: TRBJ2-1; v_call: TRBV4-1; cdr3_nt: TGCGCCAGCAGCATCCGACTAGGATCCTACAATGAGCAGTTCTTC; cdr3_aa: CASSIRLGSYNEQFF
d_call: NA; clone_size: NA; j_call: TRBJ2-7; v_call: TRBV6-1; cdr3_nt: TGTGCCAGCAGCGACAGATTCAACTCCTACGAGCAGTACTTC; cdr3_aa: CASSDRFNSYEQYF
d_call: TRBD1; clone_size: NA; j_call: TRBJ1-5; v_call: TRBV4-2; cdr3_nt: TGTGCCAGCAGCCAGATGACAGGGGGTGATAGCAATCAGCCCCAGCATTTT; cdr3_aa: CASSQMTGGDSNQPQHF
d_call: NA; clone_size: few; j_call: TRBJ1-4; v_call: TRBV7-9; cdr3_nt: TGTGCCAGCACCTCAGGGGCAACTAATGAAAAACTGTTTTTT; cdr3_aa: CASTSGATNEKLFF
d_call: NA; clone_size: NA; j_call: TRBJ1-5; v_call: TRBV7-9; cdr3_nt: TGTGCCAGCAGCCGCGAGGCTAGCAATCAGCCCCAGCATTTT; cdr3_aa: CASSREASNQPQHF
d_call: TRBD2; clone_size: few; j_call: TRBJ2-2; v_call: TRBV7-3; cdr3_nt: TGTGCCAGCAGCGCCCGCGTCGGACTAGCGGGAGACCACACCGGGGAGCTGTTTTTT; cdr3_aa: CASSARVGLAGDHTGELFF
d_call: NA; clone_size: NA; j_call: TRBJ2-3; v_call: TRBV4-1; cdr3_nt: TGCGCCAGCAGCCAAGATGGGTGGCGGACCACAGATACGCAGTATTTT; cdr3_aa: CASSQDGWRTTDTQYF